This record looks at one T cell receptor (beta chain) sequence and its context. These data come from a study of blood T cell repertoires in COVID-19. Whole-study context: The study drew acute and convalescent COVID-19 samples from the United States, Italy and Spain. T cells, B-cell-depleted T cells, or PBMCs supplied cDNA or gDNA.

Original processing methods: Reference gene primer amplification gave estimated nucleated cell counts. Sequenced by immunoSEQ multiplex PCR; TCRdb stores in-frame clones only, minus some. V and J calls and clone size are as listed in that table; D and trimming were resolved from the DNA. The table records about 200,000 clones, roughly 89% of them present only once. The length of the CDR3 is 16 residues. Deletions cut 7 bases from V and 5 bases from J, with 21 bases between. Germline loops: CDR1 SGHAT, CDR2 FQNNGV. The sequence was collected from a man between 60 and 70 years old who had recovered from COVID-19. This rearrangement joins TRBV11-2 to TRBJ2-1; tentative D call: TRBD1 (8 bases). Material for sequencing was peripheral blood. CDR3 sequence reads: CASNAQGAGANNEQFF. CDR3 DNA: TGTGCCAGCAACGCTCAGGGGGCGGGAGCTAACAATGAGCAGTTCTTC.